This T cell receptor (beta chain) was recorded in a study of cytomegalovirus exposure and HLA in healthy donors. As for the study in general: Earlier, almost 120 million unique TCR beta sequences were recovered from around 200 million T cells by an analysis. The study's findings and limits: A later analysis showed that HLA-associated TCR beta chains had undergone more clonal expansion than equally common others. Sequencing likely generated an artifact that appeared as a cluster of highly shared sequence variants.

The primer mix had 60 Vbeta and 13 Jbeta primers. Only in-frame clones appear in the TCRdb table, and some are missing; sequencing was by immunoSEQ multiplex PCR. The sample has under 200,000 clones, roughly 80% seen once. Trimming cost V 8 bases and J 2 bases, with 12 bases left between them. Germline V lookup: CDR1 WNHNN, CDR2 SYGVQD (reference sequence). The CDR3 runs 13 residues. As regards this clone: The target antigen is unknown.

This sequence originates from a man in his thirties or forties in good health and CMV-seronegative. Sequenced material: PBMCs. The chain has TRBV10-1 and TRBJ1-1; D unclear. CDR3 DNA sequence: TGCGCCAGCCCCCCGAGGGAAAACACTGAAGCTTTCTTT. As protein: CASPPRENTEAFF.